This is a list of T cell receptor beta chains from one sample in a study of cytomegalovirus exposure and HLA in healthy donors. The protocol was immunoSEQ multiplex PCR, while the TCRdb copy is restricted to in-frame clones and leaves out a portion. The table has nearly 110,000 clones, 77% seen once; the top ten hold under 5%. The sample comprised PBMCs. The source of these receptors is a male donor in good health and CMV-seronegative. CDR3s include the opening cysteine and the closing phenylalanine or tryptophan.

j_gene,v_gene,CDR3aa
TRBJ2-7,TRBV27,CASKAWDTPYEQYF
TRBJ2-5,TRBV27,CASRPGLAETRQETQYF
TRBJ1-1,TRBV5-8,CASSTDRGRTEAFF
TRBJ1-2,TRBV4-2,CASYSDGYTF
TRBJ2-7,TRBV28,CATQDSKAYEQYF
TRBJ2-3,TRBV5-6,CASSLAVATDTQYF
TRBJ2-2,TRBV7-8,CASSGTSGRADTGELFF
TRBJ1-4,TRBV7-2,CASSSGTRNEKLFF
TRBJ2-3,TRBV7-9,CASSPWGGPAATDTQYF
TRBJ1-4,TRBV6-5,CASGLGQGDKLFF
TRBJ1-1,TRBV7-8,CASRFQANTEAFF
TRBJ1-1,TRBV18,CASSPALGQDTEAFF
TRBJ1-1,TRBV29-1,CSTGTGGYHTEAFF
TRBJ2-1,TRBV28,CASSKKGDRDTYNEQFF
TRBJ2-7,TRBV23-1,CASSHSGTGGEPRSYEQYF
TRBJ1-3,TRBV19,CASSILAGPSGNTIYF
TRBJ2-3,TRBV19,CASRGGRATDTQYF
TRBJ2-3,TRBV5-1,CASSTGDSTDTQYF